This TCR beta chain was captured in a study of shared clonotypes between healthy human individuals (dated by TCRdb to the early 2020s). About the study as a whole: A couple of women and a few men aged 18 to 49 years were included in the cohort. To estimate repertoire size and how much clonotypes are shared between individuals, the study performed deep sequencing of blood TCR repertoires from about 5 healthy adults. Leukapheresis yielded between about 0.85 and 9.5 billion PBMCs per donor. For each donor, three plates each were used for CD4 naive and CD4 memory, two plates were used for CD8 naive, and one plate was used for CD8 memory. To increase sequencing depth and limit assay-specific biases, different laboratories used diverse techniques to prepare libraries and sequence TCR repertoires.

For the CD8 naive samples, CD45RO-negative cells were positively selected for CCR7, yielding a CD45RA+CCR7+ population from which TemRA cells were excluded. The donors were healthy, HIV-negative adults with no recently reported acute infections or vaccinations. Only Caucasian adults living in Nashville, Tennessee, USA were represented among the donors. Blood was obtained by leukapheresis, after which PBMCs were separated by Ficoll-Histopaque density gradient centrifugation and cryopreserved in liquid nitrogen vapor phase. Purity and quantity of every magnetically sorted T cell population were checked by analytical flow cytometry. Genomic DNA was isolated from every sorted fraction and measured by UV absorbance on a Nanodrop 2000c. A word on this clone: The antigen it binds to is not known. There are no base qualities to consult, and no much larger clone falls within one base.

The paper's findings and limits, for the study overall: Estimated clonotype richness was generally larger for naive than for memory subsets. The small number of donors limited the genetic and exposure-history diversity represented. Based on pairwise subsampling, the degree of clonotype sharing among donors was expected to be affected by sequencing depth. Incomplete sequencing was indicated by rarefaction of sorted-subset datasets, despite the large sequencing depth. Sampling was restricted to blood, and TCR repertoires in tissues likely differ from the TCR repertoires found in blood. Compared with non-shared clonotypes, the clonotypes found in all four sorted-subset donors had higher generation probabilities. Across a few donors, 5% to 6% of naive CD4, approximately 3.5% of naive CD8, around 2.5% of memory CD4, and 0.4% of memory CD8 clonotypes were shared.

Using the deep immunoSEQ assay, TCR CDR3 regions were amplified from genomic DNA by multiplex PCR. Extracted genomic DNA from each cell subset was distributed evenly across all wells of several immunoSEQ 96-well plates, and each plate was treated as a replicate. Each replicate PCR for sorted subsets received 150 to 250 ng genomic DNA, equal to roughly 30,000 T cell genomes. Purified libraries were quantified with a Qubit 3.0 fluorometer, sized on a Bioanalyzer 2100, and re-quantified with the KAPA Library Quantification kit. Each immunoSEQ 96-well plate was sequenced on its own single-read 150-cycle Illumina NextSeq 550 flow cell. The authors' pipeline ran thus. The immunoSEQ output contained only junctional sequences without quality scores, so filtering could not match that applied to full-length reads. To assign V/J genes and CDR3, sequences were annotated using PyIR, a Python wrapper for IgBLAST v1.9, with IMGT germline references. Reads with weak V/J assignments (E-value above 1e-6), missing CDR3, stop codons, out-of-frame junctions, or ambiguous translated residues were removed. V3J clonotypes were defined as sequences sharing an identical inferred V gene, J gene, and CDR3 amino acid sequence. To compute the percentage overlap between repertoires, the number of shared unique clonotypes was divided by the size of the smaller repertoire. Repertoire richness was assessed with RTK rarefaction, the Chao1 estimator, and Recon v2.1 estimates of unobserved clonotypes. OLGA was used to compute generation probabilities for all TCRbeta clonotypes that the gDNA method yielded from a handful of donors. In TCRdb, the immuneACCESS table is reduced to in-frame sequences with V and J assigned. These tables do not hold every clone; where another copy was compared, an unresolved V gene accounts for under half, and the others remain unexplained. D and trimming come from the DNA, and the V and J calls and clone size come from that table. This sample is represented by just over 2,000,000 clones; just under 95% of them were singletons. The ten largest clones add up to 0.9% to 1.4% of the sample.

From its cysteine to its phenylalanine, the CDR3 spans 14 amino acids. Only the CDR3 DNA is retained, 42 bases long and in frame from the first base. The germline V gene encodes CDR1 SGHDN and CDR2 FVKESK. Trimming at the junction amounts to 4 bases on V and 0 bases on J, and the germline ends lie 10 bases apart. The rearranged chain carries TRBV14 and TRBJ2-7, and possibly TRBD1, on 6 matching bases. Specimen: naive CD8+ T cells sorted from blood. In light of the paper, this sample's cell subset or site label describes: CD45RA+CCR7+. This receptor was identified in a man aged 18 to 35 in good health. The CDR3 reads CASSLRDNSYEQYF. The nucleotide sequence is TGTGCCAGCAGCCTTCGGGACAACTCCTACGAGCAGTACTTC.